The 6 T cell receptor beta chains listed next were all sequenced from one sample in a study of T cells after yellow fever vaccination. Via MiXCR, TCRdb re-called the 5' RACE reads, giving one row per CDR3 protein. The table lists 60,000 to 85,000 distinct CDR3 sequences, approximately 7% of them singletons. The sequences come from CD8+ T cells sorted from PBMCs, collected roughly 46 days after the first yellow fever vaccination. These receptors all stem from a young man who received the YFV17D yellow fever vaccine.

This clonotype was seen many times. The DNA of the CDR3 is TGTGCCACCAGCAGGACGGGACTAGCGGGGACCGGGGAGCTGTTTTTT. Translation: CATSRTGLAGTGELFF. The chain combines TRBV15 with TRBJ2-2, with 13 bases identical to TRBD2. Germline V lookup: CDR1 LNHNV, CDR2 YYDKDF (reference sequence). The CDR3 has 16 residues. Losses at the gene ends were 3 bases for V and 5 bases for J; bases not matched to a gene: 3.

Many counts were recorded for this clonotype. J is TRBJ2-3 and V is TRBV5-5, with D unresolved. Germline lookup yields CDR1 SGHKS and CDR2 YYEKEE (reference sequence). The CDR3 contains 15 residues. Trimming removed 1 base at V and 2 bases at J, with 11 bases between. CDR3 region: CASSLTWQNTDTQYF. The CDR3 DNA is TGTGCCAGCAGCTTGACCTGGCAGAACACAGATACGCAGTATTTT. Combining the CDR3 with reference TRBV5-5 and TRBJ2-3 gives the whole variable domain DAGVTQSPTHLIKTRGQQVTLRCSPISGHKSVSWYQQVLGQGPQFIFQYYEKEERGRGNFPDRFSARQFPNYSSELNVNALLLGDSALYLCASSLTWQNTDTQYFGPGTRLTVL.

This clonotype was counted at least ten times. In nucleotides, the CDR3 is TGTGCCAGCAGCTTGACGCGGGGCTCCGGGGGTGAAAAACTGTTTTTT. This sequence encodes CASSLTRGSGGEKLFF. The gene calls are TRBV7-9 and TRBJ1-4; a weak D match, TRBD1 (5 bases). The CDR3 is 16 residues long. Germline lookup yields CDR1 SEHNR and CDR2 FQNEAQ (reference sequence). Trimming pared 3 bases from V and 7 bases from J, leaving 18 bases between.

This clonotype was seen repeatedly, ten times or more. The chain recombines TRBV12-3 or TRBV12-4 with TRBJ2-1; D is undetermined. This CDR3 has 14 residues. V lost 5 bases to trimming and J lost 4 bases, with 12 bases between them. CDR3 bases: TGTGCCAGCAGTACCCCGGGCGGATACAATGAGCAGTTCTTC. This gives the protein CASSTPGGYNEQFF.

A remark on this clonotype: A much larger clone lies a single base off, so this may be a read error. The chain links TRBV29-1 to TRBJ2-3, with D unresolved. The ends were cut back, 4 bases at V and 3 bases at J, with 14 bases in the middle. CDR1 is SQVTM, CDR2 ANQGSEA, per germline. The CDR3 sequence is 14 residues long. CDR3 sequence (DNA): TGCAGCGTTGTAGTGATTAAGGTGACAGATACGCAGTATTTT. Translation: CSVVVIKVTDTQYF.

This clonotype was picked up many times. CDR3 sequence reads: CASSPRGGTGELFF. The CDR3 DNA sequence: TGTGCCAGCAGCCCGCGGGGGGGCACCGGGGAGCTGTTTTTT. The V gene is TRBV7-9, the J gene TRBJ2-2, with TRBD2 matching 9 bases. The CDR3 contains 14 residues. V gave up 5 bases and J gave up 4 bases; unmatched junction bases: 2. Germline V gives CDR1 SEHNR, CDR2 FQNEAQ (reference sequence).